These T cell receptor beta chains were read from a single sample in a study of OX40 agonist ivuxolimab in advanced cancers. The method was immunoSEQ multiplex PCR; TCRdb's version includes in-frame clones alone and lacks a portion of them. Here the sample spans over 85,000 clones, 80% to 90% being singletons. The sequenced sample was CD4+ or CD8+ T cells sorted from blood, obtained in a trial of the OX40 agonist ivuxolimab. Receptor source: an adult with an advanced solid tumor such as melanoma, head and neck, liver or kidney cancer. CDR3s include the opening cysteine and the closing phenylalanine or tryptophan. The D gene is left open where the match is weak. Some rows mark clone size as missing; the rest say once, few, many or name a class of expanded clone.

>NA|NA|TRBV9|TRBJ1-1
TGTGCCAGCAGCCCAAACACGGGTGGCACTGAAGCTTTCTTT
CASSPNTGGTEAFF
>NA|NA|TRBV7-3|TRBJ2-1
TGTGCCAGCAGCCTCGCGGGGGACATCTCCTACAATGAGCAGTTCTTC
CASSLAGDISYNEQFF
>NA|TRBD2|TRBV18|TRBJ2-5
TGTGCCAGCTCCCTGGGAAGCGGGGGAGAGACCCAGTACTTC
CASSLGSGGETQYF
>once|NA|TRBV9|TRBJ2-2
TGTGCCAGCAGCGGCACCGGGGAGCTGTTTTTT
CASSGTGELFF
>once|NA|TRBV7-8|TRBJ1-1
TGTGCCAGCAGCTTAAGCCCGGACACTGAAGCTTTCTTT
CASSLSPDTEAFF
>NA|NA|TRBV18|TRBJ2-7
TGTGCCAGCTCAAGCACCGTGACCACCCGTAGCTCCTACGAGCAGTACTTC
CASSSTVTTRSSYEQYF
>NA|NA|TRBV2|TRBJ1-4
TGTGCCAGCAGGGACAGAACAACTAATGAAAAACTGTTTTTT
CASRDRTTNEKLFF
>NA|TRBD1|TRBV7-3|TRBJ1-2
TGTGCCAGCAGCGCCCAGACAGGGCTTGGCTACACCTTC
CASSAQTGLGYTF
>NA|NA|TRBV6-5|TRBJ1-1
TGTGCCAGCATCCGGGGACGTATGAACACTGAAGCTTTCTTT
CASIRGRMNTEAFF
>NA|TRBD1|TRBV7-3|TRBJ2-3
TGTGCCAGCAGCTTCCAGGGGGCCGCAGATACGCAGTATTTT
CASSFQGAADTQYF
>NA|TRBD1|TRBV5-5|TRBJ2-7
TGTGCCAGCAGCCGTGGGGGACAGGGGAGGTACGAGCAGTACTTC
CASSRGGQGRYEQYF
>NA|NA|TRBV19|TRBJ1-2
TGTGCCAGTAGTATCAAAGGACTGGGCACAGGATTCTATGGCTACACCTTC
CASSIKGLGTGFYGYTF
>NA|NA|TRBV30|TRBJ1-5
TGTGCCTGGAGTGCTCAGGCACAAGGTCTTCAGACCCAGCATTTT
CAWSAQAQGLQTQHF
>NA|NA|TRBV29-1|TRBJ2-2
TGCAGCGCCGACAGTAGAACCGGGGAGCTGTTTTTT
CSADSRTGELFF
>NA|TRBD1|TRBV5-1|TRBJ1-2
TGCGCCAGCAGCTTGGTAGGGGGCGACTCTGGCTACACCTTC
CASSLVGGDSGYTF
>NA|NA|TRBV4-2|TRBJ1-1
TGTGCCAGCAGCCAAGAAGTCGGCCGCACTGAAGCTTTCTTT
CASSQEVGRTEAFF
>NA|NA|TRBV7-2|TRBJ2-3
TGTGCCAGCAGCGAGCAGGGGGGATCGCAGTATTTT
CASSEQGGSQYF
>NA|NA|TRBV11-2|TRBJ1-1
TGTGCCAGCAGCTTAAGGTTCGGTGAGGCGAACACTGAAGCTTTCTTT
CASSLRFGEANTEAFF
>NA|NA|TRBV5-1|TRBJ2-5
TGCGCCAGCAGCTCCGGGGCCACGTTCCAAGAGACCCAGTACTTC
CASSSGATFQETQYF
>NA|NA|TRBV28|TRBJ2-2
TGTGCCAGCAGTTTCCTTACCACCGGGGAGCTGTTTTTT
CASSFLTTGELFF
>NA|TRBD2|TRBV9|TRBJ2-1
TGTGCCAGCAGTCAGACGTCGGGGATCAATAGCGGGGCAAGCTACAATGAGCAGTTCTTC
CASSQTSGINSGASYNEQFF
>NA|NA|TRBV7-2|TRBJ2-1
TGTGCCAGCAGCTCGGACAGTAGCTCCTACAATGAGCAGTTCTTC
CASSSDSSSYNEQFF
>NA|NA|TRBV29-1|TRBJ2-2
TGCAGCGTTCGAACGAGCACCGGGGAGCTGTTTTTT
CSVRTSTGELFF
>NA|TRBD2|TRBV7-2|TRBJ2-1
TGTGCCAGCAGCATGACTAGCGGGGATTACAATGAGCAGTTCTTC
CASSMTSGDYNEQFF
>once|TRBD1|TRBV5-1|TRBJ2-6
TGCGCCAGCAGCTTGGATGGACAGGGCTCTGGGGCCAACGTCCTGACTTTC
CASSLDGQGSGANVLTF
>NA|NA|TRBV6-5|TRBJ1-1
TGTGCCAGCGAAGCCATGCGGGGCATTACTGAAGCTTTCTTT
CASEAMRGITEAFF
>NA|TRBD2|TRBV2|TRBJ2-3
TGTGCCAGCAGCGTAGCGGGTCCCCGCACAGATACGCAGTATTTT
CASSVAGPRTDTQYF
>NA|TRBD1|TRBV5-4|TRBJ2-7
TGTGCCAGCAGCTCCCGGGACAGGGGTTGGGAGCAGTACTTC
CASSSRDRGWEQYF
>once|TRBD1|TRBV7-2|TRBJ2-1
TGTGCCAGCAGACGGGACAGGGGGCTCAATGAGCAGTTCTTC
CASRRDRGLNEQFF